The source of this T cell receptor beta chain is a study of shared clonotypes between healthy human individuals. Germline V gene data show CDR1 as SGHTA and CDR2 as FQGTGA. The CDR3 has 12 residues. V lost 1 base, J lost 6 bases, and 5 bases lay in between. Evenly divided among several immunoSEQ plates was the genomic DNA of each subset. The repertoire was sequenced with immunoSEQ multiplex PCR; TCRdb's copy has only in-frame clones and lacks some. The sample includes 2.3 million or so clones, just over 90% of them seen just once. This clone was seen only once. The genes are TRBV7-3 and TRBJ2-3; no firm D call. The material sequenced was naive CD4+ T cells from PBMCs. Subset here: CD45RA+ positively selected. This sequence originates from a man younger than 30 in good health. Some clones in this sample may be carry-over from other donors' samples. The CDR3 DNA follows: TGTGCCAGCAGCTTAAAGGTGGATACGCAGTATTTT. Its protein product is CASSLKVDTQYF.